Below, 3 T cell receptor beta chains from the same sample are listed, as sequenced in a study of blood T cell repertoires in COVID-19. Here immunoSEQ multiplex PCR was the method, and the copy in TCRdb shows in-frame clones only, minus some. The sample lists a few hundred thousand clones; 75% to 85% were seen once. Sequencing was carried out using peripheral blood. These receptors were taken from a human donor in a cohort sampled during active COVID-19.

The rearrangement joins TRBV15 to TRBJ1-4, with D perhaps TRBD1 (5 bases). Germline V CDR1 and CDR2: LNHNV, YYDKDF (reference sequence). With 2 bases removed from V and 2 bases from J, the gap between germline ends came to 6 bases. CDR3 length: 14 residues. CDR3 loop: CATSRRQTNEKLFF. The DNA for the CDR3 is TGTGCCACCAGCAGACGACAGACTAATGAAAAACTGTTTTTT.

The chain is built from TRBV6-4 and TRBJ1-6; 7 nucleotides align to TRBD1. Germline V gives CDR1 MRHNA, CDR2 SNTAGT. Trimming removed 0 bases from V and 9 bases from J; junction bases left unmatched: 2. CDR3 length: 14 residues. For the CDR3, the DNA is TGTGCCAGCAGTGACTCGAGACAGGGTTCACCCCTCCACTTT. This gives the protein CASSDSRQGSPLHF.

The chain is built from TRBV28 and TRBJ2-1, with 9 nucleotides matching TRBD2. The CDR3 totals 19 residues. J was trimmed by 0 bases and V by 4 bases; bases with no gene match: 13. Germline assignment: CDR1 MDHEN and CDR2 SYDVKM. In DNA form, the CDR3 reads TGTGCCAGCAGTTCCTTCGGGACTAGCCCTGAGAGCTCCTACAATGAGCAGTTCTTC. Translating gives CASSSFGTSPESSYNEQFF.